These 10 T cell receptor beta chains originate from one sample sequenced in a study of shared clonotypes between healthy human individuals. The method was immunoSEQ multiplex PCR; TCRdb's version includes in-frame clones alone and lacks a portion of them. The sample gives 2,500,000 or so clones, just under 95% of which show up once; approximately 0.4% is in the top ten. The sequenced sample was naive CD4+ T cells from PBMCs. Indicated subset: CD45RA+ positively selected. The receptor source for this set is a young man in good health. Some clones in this sample may be carry-over from other donors' samples.

The V gene is TRBV5-1, the J gene TRBJ2-2; no clear D gene. CDR1 and CDR2 (germline): SGHRS, YFSETQ. CDR3 length: 15 residues. Trimming took 1 base from V and 0 from J, leaving 7 bases between them. CDR3 bases: TGCGCCAGCAGCTTGACAAGACCGAACACCGGGGAGCTGTTTTTT. Translation: CASSLTRPNTGELFF.

V usage is TRBV4-2 and J usage is TRBJ2-7; D may correspond to TRBD1 or TRBD2 (6 bases each). The V gene's germline CDR1 is LGHNA and CDR2 YNFKEQ. The CDR3 sequence is 16 residues long. The V end lost 0 bases, the J end lost 4 bases, and 16 bases lay between the germline ends. CDR3 coding DNA: TGTGCCAGCAGCCAAGATAGGGGGGACGCCTTATACGAGCAGTACTTC. It yields the protein CASSQDRGDALYEQYF.

The gene calls are TRBV29-1 and TRBJ2-5, with 8 bases matching TRBD1. The end of the DNA is better explained by TRBJ2-7, so the J call may be wrong. This CDR3 region has 13 residues. Germline assignment: CDR1 SQVTM and CDR2 ANQGSEA. CDR3 coding DNA: TGCAGCGTGGCGGACAGGGTTCCCTACGAGCAGTACTTC. It yields the protein CSVADRVPYEQYF.

This sequence joins TRBV7-2 and TRBJ1-3; TRBD1 matches at 8 bases. The CDR3 loop spans 15 amino acids. Germline trimming cut 2 bases from V and 5 bases from J; bases unmatched to any gene: 5. Germline V gene sequence: CDR1 SGHTA, CDR2 FQGNSA. The CDR3 coding sequence is TGTGCCAGCAGCTTAATGCAGGGGGCAAGAAACACCATATATTTT. Translation gives CASSLMQGARNTIYF.

This chain connects TRBV21-1 to TRBJ2-3; the table gives TRBD1 as D, unverified against the DNA. TRBV21-1 represents a pseudogene. This CDR3 comprises 18 residues. CDR3 loop: CASSKTKNDRAKADTQYF. The DNA for the CDR3 is TGTGCCAGCAGCAAAACTAAAAACGACAGGGCTAAAGCCGATACGCAGTATTTT.

The V and J genes are TRBV10-2 and TRBJ2-2, with D tentatively TRBD1 or TRBD2 (5 bases each). CDR1 and CDR2 (germline): WSHSY, SAAADI. The CDR3 has 14 amino acids. V was clipped by 6 bases and J by 5 bases, with 13 bases between them. The CDR3 sequence is CASRRDRGTGELFF. The CDR3 DNA follows: TGCGCCAGCAGAAGGGACCGCGGAACCGGGGAGCTGTTTTTT.

The J gene is TRBJ2-3, the V gene TRBV28; 8 bases are shared with TRBD2. V lost 8 bases to trimming and J lost 1 base; unmatched junction nucleotides: 5. The CDR3 totals 14 residues. CDR1 and CDR2 (germline): MDHEN, SYDVKM. The CDR3 sequence is CASRRAGGTDTQYF. Here the CDR3 DNA reads TGTGCCAGCCGAAGAGCGGGGGGCACAGATACGCAGTATTTT.

V is TRBV16 and J is TRBJ1-2; possibly TRBD1 for D (5 bases). V was trimmed by 0 bases and J by 8 bases, leaving 7 bases between them. Per germline, CDR1 KGHSY and CDR2 FQNENV. There are 12 residues in the CDR3. The DNA of the CDR3 is TGTGCCAGCAGCCAATCGGGGGGAGGCTACACCTTC. Amino acid sequence: CASSQSGGGYTF.

The chain links TRBV4-1 to TRBJ2-3; tentatively, D is TRBD2 (5 bases). The V and J ends lost 8 bases and 2 bases respectively, with 11 bases between them. The CDR3 is made up of 13 amino acids. Per germline, CDR1 MGHRA and CDR2 YSYEKL. CDR3: CASGGPFTDTQYF. As DNA, the CDR3 is TGCGCCAGCGGAGGTCCCTTCACAGATACGCAGTATTTT.

V and J are TRBV27 and TRBJ2-1; TRBD2 is a possible D gene (6 bases). Trimming stripped 7 bases from V and 1 base from J, with 17 bases between. Per the germline V gene, CDR1 is MNHEY and CDR2 is SMNVEV (reference sequence). The CDR3 length is 16 residues. CDR3 loop: CASKLGVGGSYNEQFF. CDR3 coding DNA: TGTGCCAGCAAACTAGGGGTGGGAGGATCCTACAATGAGCAGTTCTTC.